Described below is a single T cell receptor (beta chain) sequence and its context. What it binds is unknown. Clones were sequenced by immunoSEQ multiplex PCR, and TCRdb holds only the in-frame ones, with some missing. The profile covers 30,000 to 35,000 clones, with around four fifths appearing a single time and 20% to 30% taken by the ten largest. The data originate from a study of OX40 agonist ivuxolimab in advanced cancers. Trimming took 5 bases from V and 2 from J, leaving 13 bases between them. From germline, CDR1 is SGHAT and CDR2 FQNNGV. The CDR3 loop spans 14 amino acids. The study, taken as a whole, reports: The expanded peripheral T cells' antigen specificity was not determined.

The sequence derives from an adult with an advanced solid tumor such as melanoma, head and neck, liver or kidney cancer. Sequenced here: CD4+ or CD8+ T cells sorted from blood, sampled in a trial of the OX40 agonist ivuxolimab. The chain carries TRBV11-2 and TRBJ2-7; no reliable D call. The CDR3 region is CASSPIADPYEQYF. In DNA, the CDR3 is TGTGCCAGCAGCCCTATAGCCGACCCCTACGAGCAGTACTTC.